This T cell receptor (beta chain) was recovered during a study of T cells in localized non-small cell lung cancer. For this clone: Antigen specificity is unknown.

Produced via immunoSEQ multiplex PCR; TCRdb's table is partial and in-frame only. The sample shows tens of thousands of clones, around 84% of them seen only once. V was pared by 3 bases and J by 4 bases, with 3 bases of the junction left unmatched. From germline, CDR1 is SGDLS and CDR2 YYNGEE. The CDR3 contains 13 residues. Study-level points and caveats: Turning up in adjacent lung were a median 57 of the top 100 tumor clones. Highest T cell clonality was seen in uninvolved adjacent lung, surpassing that measured in tumor. Increased T cell density in blood showed an association with longer overall survival.

The starting material was peripheral blood, obtained before any cancer treatment. This receptor was identified in a male donor at least 60 years old with stage III lung adenocarcinoma. This chain joins TRBV9 and TRBJ1-1, with 7 nucleotides matching TRBD1. The CDR3 DNA sequence: TGTGCCAGCAGCGAAGGGACAGCCACTGAAGCTTTCTTT. Translated: CASSEGTATEAFF. The variable domain in full, completed from reference TRBV9 and TRBJ1-1, reads DSGVTQTPKHLITATGQRVTLRCSPRSGDLSVYWYQQSLDQGLQFLIQYYNGEERAKGNILERFSAQQFPDLHSELNLSSLELGDSALYFCASSEGTATEAFFGQGTRLTVV.